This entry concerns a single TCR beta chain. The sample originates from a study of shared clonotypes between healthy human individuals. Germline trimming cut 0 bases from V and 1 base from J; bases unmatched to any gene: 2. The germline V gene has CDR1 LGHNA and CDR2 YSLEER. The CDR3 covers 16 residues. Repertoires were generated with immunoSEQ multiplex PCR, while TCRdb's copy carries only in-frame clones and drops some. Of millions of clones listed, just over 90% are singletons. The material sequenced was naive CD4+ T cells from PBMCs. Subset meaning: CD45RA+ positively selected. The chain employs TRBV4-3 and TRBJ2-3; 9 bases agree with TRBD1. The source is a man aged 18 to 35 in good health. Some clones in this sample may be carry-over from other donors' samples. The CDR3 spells CASSQEWTGGTDTQYF. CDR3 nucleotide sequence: TGCGCCAGCAGCCAAGAGTGGACAGGGGGCACAGATACGCAGTATTTT.